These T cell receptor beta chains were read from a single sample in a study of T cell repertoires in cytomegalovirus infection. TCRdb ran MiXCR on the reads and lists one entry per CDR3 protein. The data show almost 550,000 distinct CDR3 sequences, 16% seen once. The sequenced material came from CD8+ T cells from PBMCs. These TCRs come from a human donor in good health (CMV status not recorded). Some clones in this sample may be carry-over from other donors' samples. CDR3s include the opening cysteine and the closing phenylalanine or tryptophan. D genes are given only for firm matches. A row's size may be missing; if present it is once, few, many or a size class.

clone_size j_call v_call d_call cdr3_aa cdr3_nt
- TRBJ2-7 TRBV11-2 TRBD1 CASSFTGDYEQYF TGTGCCAGCAGCTTTACAGGGGATTACGAGCAGTACTTC
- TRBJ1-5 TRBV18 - CASSRDSGSNQHQHF TGTGCCAGCTCCCGCGACAGTGGTAGCAATCAGCACCAGCATTTT
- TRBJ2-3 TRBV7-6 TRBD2 CASSLEASGDTDTQYF TGTGCAAGCAGCTTAGAAGCTAGCGGGGACACAGATACGCAGTATTTT
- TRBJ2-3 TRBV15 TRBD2 CATSRDVPGLAGISTDTQYF TGTGCCACCAGCAGAGATGTCCCGGGACTAGCGGGGATTAGCACAGATACGCAGTATTTT
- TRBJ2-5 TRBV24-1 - CATSSVDSYQETQYF TGTGCCACCAGTTCGGTAGACAGTTACCAAGAGACCCAGTACTTC
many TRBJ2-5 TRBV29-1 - CSVGRQETQYF TGCAGCGTGGGACGGCAAGAGACCCAGTACTTC
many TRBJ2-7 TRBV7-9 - CASSPPQGSNEQYF TGTGCCAGCAGCCCACCACAGGGATCTAACGAGCAGTACTTC
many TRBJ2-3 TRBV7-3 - CASSLIGGAADTQYF TGTGCCAGCAGCTTAATCGGTGGGGCCGCAGATACGCAGTATTTT
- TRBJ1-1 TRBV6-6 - CASSYGAENTEAFF TGTGCCAGCAGTTACGGGGCAGAGAACACTGAAGCTTTCTTT
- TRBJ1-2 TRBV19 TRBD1 CASLETGYGYTF TGTGCCAGTTTAGAGACAGGGTATGGCTACACCTTC
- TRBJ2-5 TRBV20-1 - CSARLNPPPETQYF TGCAGTGCTAGACTCAATCCCCCCCCGGAGACCCAGTACTTC
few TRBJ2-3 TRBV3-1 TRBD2 CASSQDFRTSGDTQYF TGTGCCAGCAGCCAAGATTTCCGGACTAGCGGAGATACGCAGTATTTT
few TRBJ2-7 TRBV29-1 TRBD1 CSAQGTGGPPPSSYEQYF TGCAGCGCCCAAGGTACAGGGGGACCTCCGCCGAGCTCCTACGAGCAGTACTTC
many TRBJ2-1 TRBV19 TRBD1 CASSIIRTGAIISSYNEQFF TGTGCCAGTAGTATTATCAGGACAGGGGCTATCATCAGCTCCTACAATGAGCAGTTCTTC
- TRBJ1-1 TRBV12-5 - CASGWDGATGEAFF TGTGCTAGTGGTTGGGATGGGGCAACCGGGGAAGCTTTCTTT
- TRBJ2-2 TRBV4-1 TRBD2 CASSRLAGATGELFF TGCGCCAGCAGCAGACTAGCGGGAGCAACCGGGGAGCTGTTTTTT
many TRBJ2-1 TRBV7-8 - CASSSKRDITHNEQFF TGTGCCAGCAGCTCAAAACGGGACATCACGCACAATGAGCAGTTCTTC
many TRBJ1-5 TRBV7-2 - CASSSLGRYQPQHF TGTGCCAGCAGCTCACTTGGACGGTATCAGCCCCAGCATTTT
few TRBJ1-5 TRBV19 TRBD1 CASSIDPRLTGLNQPQHF TGTGCCAGTAGTATAGACCCTCGCTTGACAGGGCTTAATCAGCCCCAGCATTTT
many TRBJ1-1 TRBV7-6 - CASSSWGPEAFF TGTGCCAGCAGTAGTTGGGGGCCTGAAGCTTTCTTT
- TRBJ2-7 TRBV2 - CASSGTKEDEQYF TGTGCCAGCAGTGGGACAAAAGAGGACGAGCAGTACTTC
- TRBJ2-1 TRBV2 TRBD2 CASGRGGAGPLYNEQFF TGTGCCAGCGGTCGGGGGGGCGCGGGGCCTCTCTACAATGAGCAGTTCTTC
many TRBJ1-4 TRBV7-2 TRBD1 CASSLGGGLDRGFSKEKLFF TGTGCCAGCAGCTTAGGAGGGGGTCTGGACAGGGGGTTTTCTAAAGAAAAACTGTTTTTT